The clone carrying this T cell receptor beta chain was counted a few times. This sample stems from a study of CD8 T cells in Susac syndrome. Random hexamers were used to reverse transcribe an amount of roughly 0.45 to 1 ug RNA. Coverage of TCR beta CDR3 amplification by immunoSEQ multiplex PCR extended to 54 Vbeta and 13 Jbeta. TCRdb reprocessed the immunoSEQ multiplex PCR reads via MiXCR and lists one record per CDR3 protein. The profile shows about 300,000 distinct CDR3 sequences, approximately 85% of them singletons. Germline-derived CDR1 and CDR2 are MDHEN and SYDVKM. This CDR3 has 14 residues. V lost 4 bases, J lost 0 bases, and 9 bases lay in between.

The source is a human donor with multiple sclerosis. Sample: CD8+ T cells from PBMCs. V and J are TRBV28 and TRBJ1-1; no clear D gene. The CDR3 loop reads CASSSDSMNTEAFF. The CDR3 bases are TGTGCCAGCAGTTCGGATTCTATGAACACTGAAGCTTTCTTT. Using reference TRBV28 and TRBJ1-1 for the parts outside the CDR3, the full variable domain is DVKVTQSSRYLVKRTGEKVFLECVQDMDHENMFWYRQDPGLGLRLIYFSYDVKMKEKGDIPEGYSVSREKKERFSLILESASTNQTSMYLCASSSDSMNTEAFFGQGTRLTVV.